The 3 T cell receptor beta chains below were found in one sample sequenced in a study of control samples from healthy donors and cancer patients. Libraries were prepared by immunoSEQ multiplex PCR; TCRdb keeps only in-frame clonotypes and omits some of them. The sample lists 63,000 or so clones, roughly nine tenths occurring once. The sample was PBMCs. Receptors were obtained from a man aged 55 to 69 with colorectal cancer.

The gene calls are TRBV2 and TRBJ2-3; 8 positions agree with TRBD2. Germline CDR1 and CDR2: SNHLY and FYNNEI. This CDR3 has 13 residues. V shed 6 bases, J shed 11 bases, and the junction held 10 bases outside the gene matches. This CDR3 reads CASRVEGTRRQYF. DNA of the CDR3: TGTGCCAGCAGGGTTGAGGGGACTAGGAGGCAGTATTTT.

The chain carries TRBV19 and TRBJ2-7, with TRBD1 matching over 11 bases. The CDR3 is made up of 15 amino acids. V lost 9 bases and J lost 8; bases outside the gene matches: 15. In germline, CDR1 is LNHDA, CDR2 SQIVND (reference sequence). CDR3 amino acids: CASRPAGTGGFQQYF. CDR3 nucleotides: TGTGCCAGCAGGCCCGCCGGGACAGGGGGATTCCAGCAGTACTTC.

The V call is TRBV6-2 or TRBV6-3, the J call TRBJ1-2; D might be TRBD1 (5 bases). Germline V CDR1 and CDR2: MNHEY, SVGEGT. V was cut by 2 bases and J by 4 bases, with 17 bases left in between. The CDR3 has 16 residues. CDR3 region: CASSYDAWGVGYGYTF. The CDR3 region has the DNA TGTGCCAGCAGTTACGATGCCTGGGGGGTTGGCTATGGCTACACCTTC.